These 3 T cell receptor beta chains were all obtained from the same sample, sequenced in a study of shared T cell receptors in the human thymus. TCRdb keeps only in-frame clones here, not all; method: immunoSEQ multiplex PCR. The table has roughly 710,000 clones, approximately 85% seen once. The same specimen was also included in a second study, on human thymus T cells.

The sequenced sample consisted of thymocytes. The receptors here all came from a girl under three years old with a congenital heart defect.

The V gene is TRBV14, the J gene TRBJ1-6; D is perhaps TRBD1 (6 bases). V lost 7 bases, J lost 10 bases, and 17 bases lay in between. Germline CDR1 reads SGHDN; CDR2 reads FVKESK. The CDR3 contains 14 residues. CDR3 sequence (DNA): TGTGCCAGCACCACGGGACATTATGGGTCACCCCTCCACTTT. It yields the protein CASTTGHYGSPLHF.

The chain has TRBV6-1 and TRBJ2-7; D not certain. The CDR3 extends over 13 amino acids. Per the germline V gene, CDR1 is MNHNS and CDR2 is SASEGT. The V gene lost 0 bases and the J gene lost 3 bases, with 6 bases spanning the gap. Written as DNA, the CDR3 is TGTGCCAGCAGTGAAGCGTTCCGCTACGAGCAGTACTTC. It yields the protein CASSEAFRYEQYF.

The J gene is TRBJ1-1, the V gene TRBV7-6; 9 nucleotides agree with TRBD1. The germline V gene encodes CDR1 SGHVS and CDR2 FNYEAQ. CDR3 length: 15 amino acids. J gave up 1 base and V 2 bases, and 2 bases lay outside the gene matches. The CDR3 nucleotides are TGTGCCAGCAGCTTATACAGGGGGCCGAACACTGAAGCTTTCTTT. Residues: CASSLYRGPNTEAFF. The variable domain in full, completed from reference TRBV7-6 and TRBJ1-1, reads GAGVSQSPRYKVTKRGQDVALRCDPISGHVSLYWYRQALGQGPEFLTYFNYEAQQDKSGLPNDRFSAERPEGSISTLTIQRTEQRDSAMYRCASSLYRGPNTEAFFGQGTRLTVV.